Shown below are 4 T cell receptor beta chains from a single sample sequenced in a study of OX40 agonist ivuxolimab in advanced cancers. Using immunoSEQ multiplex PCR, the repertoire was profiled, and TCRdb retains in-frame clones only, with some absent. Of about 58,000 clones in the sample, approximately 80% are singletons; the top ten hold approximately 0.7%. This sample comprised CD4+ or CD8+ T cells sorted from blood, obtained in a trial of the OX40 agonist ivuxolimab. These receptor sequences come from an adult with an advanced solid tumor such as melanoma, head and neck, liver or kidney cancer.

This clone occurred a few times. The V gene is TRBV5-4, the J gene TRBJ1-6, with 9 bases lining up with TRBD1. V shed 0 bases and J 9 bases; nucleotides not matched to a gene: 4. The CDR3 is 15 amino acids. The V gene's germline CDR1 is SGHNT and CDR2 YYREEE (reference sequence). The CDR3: CASSLAGTGSSPLHF. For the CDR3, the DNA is TGTGCCAGCAGCTTGGCCGGGACAGGGAGTTCACCCCTCCACTTT.

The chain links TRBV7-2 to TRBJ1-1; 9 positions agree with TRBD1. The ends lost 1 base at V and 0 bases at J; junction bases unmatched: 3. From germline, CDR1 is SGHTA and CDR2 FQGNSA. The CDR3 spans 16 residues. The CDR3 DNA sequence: TGTGCCAGCAGCTTAGGACAGGGGGTTATGAACACTGAAGCTTTCTTT. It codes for CASSLGQGVMNTEAFF.

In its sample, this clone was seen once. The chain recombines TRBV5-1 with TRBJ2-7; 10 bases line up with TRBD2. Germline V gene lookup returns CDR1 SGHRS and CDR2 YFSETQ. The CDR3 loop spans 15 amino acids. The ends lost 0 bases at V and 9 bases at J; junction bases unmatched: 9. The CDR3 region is CASSLAASGSRGQYF. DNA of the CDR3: TGCGCCAGCAGCTTGGCTGCTAGCGGGAGCCGCGGGCAGTACTTC.

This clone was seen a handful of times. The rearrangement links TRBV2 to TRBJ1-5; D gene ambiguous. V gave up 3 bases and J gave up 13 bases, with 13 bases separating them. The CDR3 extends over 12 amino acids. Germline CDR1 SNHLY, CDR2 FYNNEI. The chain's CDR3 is CASSEYSGLQHF. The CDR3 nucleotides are TGTGCCAGCAGTGAGTACAGTGGGTTACAGCATTTT.